This TCR beta chain was profiled in a study of shared clonotypes between healthy human individuals. Notes on the study in general: The authors sampled blood alone, and tissue repertoires likely differ.

As regards this clone: Its specificity is not known.

TCRdb keeps only in-frame clones here, not all; method: immunoSEQ multiplex PCR. Of roughly 1,500,000 clones in the sample, around 98% are singletons; the top ten hold about 0.45%. The CDR3 is made up of 13 amino acids. Germline V CDR1 and CDR2: SGHVS, FQNEAQ. V lost 1 base and J 3 bases, leaving 7 bases between the germline ends. This chain joins TRBV7-8 and TRBJ2-7, with D unclear. Sequencing was done on a sample of naive CD4+ T cells sorted from blood. Subset specified: CD45RA+ positively selected. The source is a man aged 25-45 years in good health. Here the CDR3 DNA reads TGTGCCAGCAGCTTAGTGGTGGACTACGAGCAGTACTTC. This encodes CASSLVVDYEQYF. Full variable domain (missing parts from reference TRBV7-8 and TRBJ2-7): GAGVSQSPRYKVAKRGQDVALRCDPISGHVSLFWYQQALGQGPEFLTYFQNEAQLDKSGLPSDRFFAERPEGSVSTLKIQRTQQEDSAVYLCASSLVVDYEQYFGPGTRLTVT.